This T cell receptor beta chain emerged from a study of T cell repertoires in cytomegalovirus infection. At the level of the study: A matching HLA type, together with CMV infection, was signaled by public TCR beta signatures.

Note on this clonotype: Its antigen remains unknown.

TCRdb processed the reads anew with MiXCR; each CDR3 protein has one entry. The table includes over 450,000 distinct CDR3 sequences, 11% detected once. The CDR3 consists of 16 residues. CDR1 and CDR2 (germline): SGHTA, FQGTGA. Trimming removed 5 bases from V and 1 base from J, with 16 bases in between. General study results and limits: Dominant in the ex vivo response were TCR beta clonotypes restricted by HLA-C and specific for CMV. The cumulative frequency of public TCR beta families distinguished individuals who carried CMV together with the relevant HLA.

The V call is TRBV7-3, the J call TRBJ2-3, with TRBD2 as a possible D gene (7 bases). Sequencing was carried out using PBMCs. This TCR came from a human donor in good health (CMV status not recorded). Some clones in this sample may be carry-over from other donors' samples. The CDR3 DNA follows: TGTGCCAGCAGCCCCCCCCCCGGGGGGCGCACAGATACGCAGTATTTT. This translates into CASSPPPGGRTDTQYF.